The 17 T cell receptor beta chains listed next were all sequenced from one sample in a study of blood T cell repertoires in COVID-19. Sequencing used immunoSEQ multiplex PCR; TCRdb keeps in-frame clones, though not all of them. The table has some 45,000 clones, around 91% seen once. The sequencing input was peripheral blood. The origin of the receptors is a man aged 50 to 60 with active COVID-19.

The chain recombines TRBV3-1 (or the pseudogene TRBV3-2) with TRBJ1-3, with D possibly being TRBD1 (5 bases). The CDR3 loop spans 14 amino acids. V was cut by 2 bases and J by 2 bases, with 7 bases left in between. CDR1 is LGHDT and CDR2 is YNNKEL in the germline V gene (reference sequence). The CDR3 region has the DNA TGTGCCAGCAGCCAAATCAGGGCTGGAAACACCATATATTTT. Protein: CASSQIRAGNTIYF.

The CDR3 spells CASSFQMNEQFF. Here the CDR3 DNA reads TGTGCCAGCAGCTTCCAGATGAATGAGCAGTTCTTC. The J gene is TRBJ2-1, the V gene TRBV14; no definite D call. The V and J ends lost 5 bases and 7 bases respectively, with 9 bases between them. The CDR3 spans 12 residues. CDR1 is SGHDN and CDR2 is FVKESK in the germline V gene.

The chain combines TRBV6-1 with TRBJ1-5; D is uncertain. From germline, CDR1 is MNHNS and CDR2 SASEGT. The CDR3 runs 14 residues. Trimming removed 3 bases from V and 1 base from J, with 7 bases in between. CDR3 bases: TGTGCCAGCAGTGAGGCACTAAGCAATCAGCCCCAGCATTTT. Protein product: CASSEALSNQPQHF.

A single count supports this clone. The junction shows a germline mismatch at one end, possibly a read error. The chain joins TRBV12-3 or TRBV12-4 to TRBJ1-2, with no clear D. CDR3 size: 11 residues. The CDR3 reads CASSSGYAYTF. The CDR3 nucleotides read TGTGCCAGCAGTTCGGGATATGCCTACACCTTC.

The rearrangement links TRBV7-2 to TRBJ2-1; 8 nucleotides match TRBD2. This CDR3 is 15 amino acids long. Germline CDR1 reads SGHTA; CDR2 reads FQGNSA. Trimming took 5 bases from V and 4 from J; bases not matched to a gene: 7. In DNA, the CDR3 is TGTGCCAGCAGCGAAAGGGCGGGAGGTTACAATGAGCAGTTCTTC. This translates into CASSERAGGYNEQFF.

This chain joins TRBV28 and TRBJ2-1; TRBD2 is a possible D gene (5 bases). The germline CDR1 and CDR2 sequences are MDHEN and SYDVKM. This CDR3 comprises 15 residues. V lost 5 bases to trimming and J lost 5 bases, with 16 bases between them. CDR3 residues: CASSITRILNNEQFF. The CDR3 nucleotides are TGTGCCAGCAGTATTACTAGGATCCTTAACAATGAGCAGTTCTTC.

In nucleotides, the CDR3 is TGTGCCAGCAATTTCCATGACAATGAGCAGTTCTTC. Its protein is CASNFHDNEQFF. The chain links TRBV2 to TRBJ2-1; no clear D. With 7 bases removed from V and 5 bases from J, the gap between germline ends came to 9 bases. The germline V gene encodes CDR1 SNHLY and CDR2 FYNNEI. This CDR3 region has 12 residues.

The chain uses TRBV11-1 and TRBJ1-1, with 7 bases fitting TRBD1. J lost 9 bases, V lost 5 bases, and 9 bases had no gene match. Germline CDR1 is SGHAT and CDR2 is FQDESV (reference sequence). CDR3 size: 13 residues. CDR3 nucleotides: TGTGCCAGCAGCCTAACAGGGACAGCCCAAGCTTTCTTT. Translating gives CASSLTGTAQAFF.

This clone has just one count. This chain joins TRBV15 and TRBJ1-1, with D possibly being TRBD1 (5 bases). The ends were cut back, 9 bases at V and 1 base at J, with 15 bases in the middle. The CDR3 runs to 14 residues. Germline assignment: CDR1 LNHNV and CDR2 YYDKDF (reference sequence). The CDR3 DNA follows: TGTGCCACGACGACCCAGGGTGGGAACACTGAAGCTTTCTTT. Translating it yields CATTTQGGNTEAFF.

DNA for the CDR3: TGTGCCAGCAGTCCCCGGGGTAGCGGGACTAGCACAGATACGCAGTATTTT. Its translation is CASSPRGSGTSTDTQYF. The V call is TRBV25-1, the J call TRBJ2-3; 8 bases fit TRBD2. J gave up 0 bases and V 5 bases, and 10 bases lay outside the gene matches. CDR1 is MGHDK and CDR2 is SYGVNS in the germline V gene. The CDR3 has 17 amino acids.

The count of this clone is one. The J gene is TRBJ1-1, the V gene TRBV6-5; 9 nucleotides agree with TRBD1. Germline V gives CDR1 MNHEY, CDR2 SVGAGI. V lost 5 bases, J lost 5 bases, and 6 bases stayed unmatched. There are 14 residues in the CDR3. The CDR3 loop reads CASSTGGAETEAFF. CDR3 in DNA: TGTGCCAGCAGTACAGGGGGCGCGGAGACTGAAGCTTTCTTT.

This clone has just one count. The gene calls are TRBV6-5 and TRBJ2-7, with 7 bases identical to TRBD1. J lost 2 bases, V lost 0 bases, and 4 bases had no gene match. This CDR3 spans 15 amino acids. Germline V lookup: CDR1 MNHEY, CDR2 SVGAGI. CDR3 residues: CASSYSGQETYEQYF. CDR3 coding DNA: TGTGCCAGCAGTTACTCAGGACAGGAGACCTACGAGCAGTACTTC.

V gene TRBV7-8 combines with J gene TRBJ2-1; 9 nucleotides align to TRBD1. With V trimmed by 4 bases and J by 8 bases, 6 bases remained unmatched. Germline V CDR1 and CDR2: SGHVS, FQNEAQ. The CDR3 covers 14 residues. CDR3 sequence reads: CASSSGQGVDEQFF. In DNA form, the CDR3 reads TGTGCCAGCAGCTCGGGACAGGGTGTTGATGAGCAGTTCTTC.

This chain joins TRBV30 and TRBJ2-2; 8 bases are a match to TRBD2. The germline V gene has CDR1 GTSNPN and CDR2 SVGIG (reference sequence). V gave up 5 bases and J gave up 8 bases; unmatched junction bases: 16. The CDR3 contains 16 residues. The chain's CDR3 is CAWGRRLAWELGELFF. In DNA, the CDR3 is TGTGCCTGGGGGCGAAGACTAGCGTGGGAGTTGGGGGAGCTGTTTTTT.

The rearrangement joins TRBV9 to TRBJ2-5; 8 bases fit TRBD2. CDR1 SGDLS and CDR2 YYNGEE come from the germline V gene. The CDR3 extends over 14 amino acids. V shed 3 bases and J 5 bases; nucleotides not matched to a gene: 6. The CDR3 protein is CASSGGTRVETQYF. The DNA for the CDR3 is TGTGCCAGCAGCGGGGGGACTAGAGTGGAGACCCAGTACTTC.

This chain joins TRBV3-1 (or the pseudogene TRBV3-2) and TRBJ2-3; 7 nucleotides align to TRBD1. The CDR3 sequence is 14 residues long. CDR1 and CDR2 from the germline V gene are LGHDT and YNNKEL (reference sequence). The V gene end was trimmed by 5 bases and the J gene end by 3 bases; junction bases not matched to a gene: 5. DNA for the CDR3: TGTGCCAGCAGCAAATGGGACAGAACAGATACGCAGTATTTT. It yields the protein CASSKWDRTDTQYF.

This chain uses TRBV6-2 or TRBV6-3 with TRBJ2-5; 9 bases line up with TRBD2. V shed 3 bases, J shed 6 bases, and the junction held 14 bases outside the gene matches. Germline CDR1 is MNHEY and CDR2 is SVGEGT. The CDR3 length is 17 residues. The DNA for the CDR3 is TGTGCCAGCAGTTATGGTTCTAGCGGGAAAACTGGGAAGACCCAGTACTTC. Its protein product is CASSYGSSGKTGKTQYF.